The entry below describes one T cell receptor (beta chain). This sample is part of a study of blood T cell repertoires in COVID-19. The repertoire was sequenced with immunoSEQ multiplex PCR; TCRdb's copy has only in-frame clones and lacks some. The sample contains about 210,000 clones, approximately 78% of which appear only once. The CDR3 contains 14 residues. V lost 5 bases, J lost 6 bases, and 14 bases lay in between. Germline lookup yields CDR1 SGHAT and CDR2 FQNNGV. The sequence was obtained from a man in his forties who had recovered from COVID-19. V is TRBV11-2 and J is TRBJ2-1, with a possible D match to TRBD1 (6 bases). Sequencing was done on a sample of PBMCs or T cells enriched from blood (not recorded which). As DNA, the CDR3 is TGTGCCAGCAGCCCTAGGACAGACAGCAATGAGCAGTTCTTC. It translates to CASSPRTDSNEQFF. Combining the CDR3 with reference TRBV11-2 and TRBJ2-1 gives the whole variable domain EAGVAQSPRYKIIEKRQSVAFWCNPISGHATLYWYQQILGQGPKLLIQFQNNGVVDDSQLPKDRFSAERLKGVDSTLKIQPAKLEDSAVYLCASSPRTDSNEQFFGPGTRLTVL.